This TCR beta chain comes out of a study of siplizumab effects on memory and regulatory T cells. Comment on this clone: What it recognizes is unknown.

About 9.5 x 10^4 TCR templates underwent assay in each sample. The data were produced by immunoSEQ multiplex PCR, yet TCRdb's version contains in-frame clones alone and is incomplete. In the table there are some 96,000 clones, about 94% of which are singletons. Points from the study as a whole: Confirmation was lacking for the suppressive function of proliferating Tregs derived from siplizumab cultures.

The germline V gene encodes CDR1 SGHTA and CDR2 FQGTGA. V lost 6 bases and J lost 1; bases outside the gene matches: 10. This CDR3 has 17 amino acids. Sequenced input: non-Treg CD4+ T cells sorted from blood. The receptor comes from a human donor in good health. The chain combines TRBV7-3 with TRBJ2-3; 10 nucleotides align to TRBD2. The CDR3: CASSLVAGGGGTDTQYF. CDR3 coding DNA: TGTGCCAGCAGTTTGGTAGCGGGAGGAGGCGGCACAGATACGCAGTATTTT. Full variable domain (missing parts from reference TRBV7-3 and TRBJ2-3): GAGVSQTPSNKVTEKGKYVELRCDPISGHTALYWYRQSLGQGPEFLIYFQGTGAADDSGLPNDRFFAVRPEGSVSTLKIQRTERGDSAVYLCASSLVAGGGGTDTQYFGPGTRLTVL.